This entry describes one T cell receptor (beta chain). The data stem from a study of blood T cell repertoires in COVID-19. The wider study: Sites in the United States, Italy and Spain provided acute and convalescent COVID-19 samples. Sample material is recorded as cDNA or gDNA derived from T cells, B-cell-depleted T cells, or PBMCs.

The method was immunoSEQ multiplex PCR; TCRdb's version includes in-frame clones alone and lacks a portion of them. The sample shows about 65,000 clones, around 93% of them seen only once. The trim removed 2 bases at V and 1 base at J, leaving 25 bases unmatched. This CDR3 spans 23 amino acids. Per germline, CDR1 LGHDT and CDR2 YNNKEL (reference sequence). This TCR derives from a man between 65 and 79 years old with active COVID-19. This chain uses TRBV3-1 (or the pseudogene TRBV3-2) with TRBJ2-3, with 9 positions matching TRBD2. Sequenced: peripheral blood. DNA for the CDR3: TGTGCCAGCAGCCAACGGAGGGGACCGCGGATCGGCGGGGGGGCCTCTGGCACAGATACGCAGTATTTT. As protein: CASSQRRGPRIGGGASGTDTQYF.